The rows below give T cell receptor beta chains drawn from one sample of a study of B cell selection in AIRE deficiency. Method: immunoSEQ multiplex PCR; TCRdb's copy keeps in-frame clones and lacks some. The sample includes about 15,000 clones, about 92% of them seen just once. The source material was Tregs sorted from PBMCs. The receptors come from a human donor with AIRE deficiency. The CDR3 runs from the conserved cysteine through the conserved F or W. The D gene is left open where the match is weak. Some rows mark clone size as missing; the rest say once, few, many or name a class of expanded clone.

clone_size: NA; v_call: TRBV7-2; d_call: NA; cdr3_length: 15; j_call: TRBJ2-7; cdr3_nt: TGTGCCAGCAGCTTAGGCCCGGGGGAGCTATACGAGCAGTACTTC; cdr3_aa: CASSLGPGELYEQYF
clone_size: once; v_call: TRBV28; d_call: NA; cdr3_length: 15; j_call: TRBJ2-5; cdr3_nt: TGTGCCAGCAGTTTATACGGTCCGTCGGGAGAGACCCAGTACTTC; cdr3_aa: CASSLYGPSGETQYF
clone_size: once; v_call: TRBV4-1; d_call: NA; cdr3_length: 17; j_call: TRBJ2-6; cdr3_nt: TGCGCCAGCAGCCAGCTCCTACAGGGTTCTGGGGCCAACGTCCTGACTTTC; cdr3_aa: CASSQLLQGSGANVLTF
clone_size: NA; v_call: TRBV2; d_call: NA; cdr3_length: 15; j_call: TRBJ2-1; cdr3_nt: TGTGCCAGCAGTGCCACGCTGAACCGTAATCGCGAGCAGTTCTTC; cdr3_aa: CASSATLNRNREQFF
clone_size: NA; v_call: TRBV19; d_call: NA; cdr3_length: 13; j_call: TRBJ2-7; cdr3_nt: TGTGCCAGTAGCCCCGGCGGTAGCAACGAGCAGTACTTC; cdr3_aa: CASSPGGSNEQYF
clone_size: NA; v_call: TRBV9; d_call: TRBD2; cdr3_length: 16; j_call: TRBJ2-2; cdr3_nt: TGTGCCAGCAGCCCAAGAGCGGGAACGAACACCGGGGAGCTGTTTTTT; cdr3_aa: CASSPRAGTNTGELFF
clone_size: NA; v_call: TRBV11-2; d_call: TRBD1; cdr3_length: 15; j_call: TRBJ1-2; cdr3_nt: TGTGCCAGCAGCCCCTTCCTGGGACAGACGTATGGCTACACCTTC; cdr3_aa: CASSPFLGQTYGYTF
clone_size: NA; v_call: TRBV21-1; d_call: NA; cdr3_length: 17; j_call: TRBJ1-2; cdr3_nt: TGTGCCAGCAGCAACCCGGGACAGGTGACCCCTAACTATGGCTACACCTTC; cdr3_aa: CASSNPGQVTPNYGYTF
clone_size: NA; v_call: TRBV20-1; d_call: NA; cdr3_length: 10; j_call: TRBJ1-2; cdr3_nt: TGTCGCGTTCCTAACTATGGCTACACCTTC; cdr3_aa: CRVPNYGYTF
clone_size: NA; v_call: TRBV5-1; d_call: TRBD1; cdr3_length: 17; j_call: TRBJ2-5; cdr3_nt: TGCGCCAGCAGCTTGGGGGGGCGACAGGGATCTCAAGAGACCCAGTACTTC; cdr3_aa: CASSLGGRQGSQETQYF
clone_size: NA; v_call: TRBV6-6; d_call: TRBD2; cdr3_length: 15; j_call: TRBJ2-1; cdr3_nt: TGTGCCAGCAGCCTAGCGGGAGGCACCTACAATGAGCAGTTCTTC; cdr3_aa: CASSLAGGTYNEQFF
clone_size: NA; v_call: TRBV5-1; d_call: NA; cdr3_length: 16; j_call: TRBJ2-1; cdr3_nt: TGCGCCAGCAGCCCCGGTCATCGTCAGGGATACAATGAGCAGTTCTTC; cdr3_aa: CASSPGHRQGYNEQFF
clone_size: NA; v_call: TRBV7-9; d_call: NA; cdr3_length: 14; j_call: TRBJ2-5; cdr3_nt: TGTGCCAGCAGCTTAGACAGCGGCCAAGAGACCCAGTACTTC; cdr3_aa: CASSLDSGQETQYF
clone_size: NA; v_call: TRBV18; d_call: NA; cdr3_length: 16; j_call: TRBJ2-6; cdr3_nt: TGTGCCAGCTCACCACGGACAATCTCTGGGGCCAACGTCCTGACTTTC; cdr3_aa: CASSPRTISGANVLTF
clone_size: NA; v_call: TRBV30; d_call: NA; cdr3_length: 13; j_call: TRBJ1-1; cdr3_nt: TGTGCCTGGAGTAGGAGGGAGAACACTGAAGCTTTCTTT; cdr3_aa: CAWSRRENTEAFF
clone_size: NA; v_call: TRBV6-1; d_call: NA; cdr3_length: 13; j_call: TRBJ1-5; cdr3_nt: TGTGCCAGCACCAACTGGGGCAATCAGCCCCAGCATTTT; cdr3_aa: CASTNWGNQPQHF
clone_size: NA; v_call: TRBV7-2; d_call: NA; cdr3_length: 13; j_call: TRBJ2-7; cdr3_nt: TGTGCCAGCAGCGTATCCCCATCCTACGAGCAGTACTTC; cdr3_aa: CASSVSPSYEQYF
clone_size: once; v_call: TRBV28; d_call: NA; cdr3_length: 13; j_call: TRBJ2-6; cdr3_nt: TGTGCCAGCAGTTTCCGGGCCCCGGTCGTCCTGACTTTC; cdr3_aa: CASSFRAPVVLTF
clone_size: NA; v_call: TRBV29-1; d_call: NA; cdr3_length: 10; j_call: TRBJ2-7; cdr3_nt: TGCAGCGTTGTAGCGTACGAGCAGTACTTC; cdr3_aa: CSVVAYEQYF
clone_size: NA; v_call: TRBV7-3; d_call: TRBD2; cdr3_length: 15; j_call: TRBJ2-7; cdr3_nt: TGTGCCAGCAGCTTAGCAAAACTAGCGGCCTACGAGCAGTACTTC; cdr3_aa: CASSLAKLAAYEQYF
clone_size: NA; v_call: TRBV6-5; d_call: NA; cdr3_length: 15; j_call: TRBJ1-1; cdr3_nt: TGTGCCAGCAGTTACTCCTCCGGCAGGAACACTGAAGCTTTCTTT; cdr3_aa: CASSYSSGRNTEAFF
clone_size: NA; v_call: TRBV5-1; d_call: TRBD1; cdr3_length: 15; j_call: TRBJ2-2; cdr3_nt: TGCGCCAGCAGCAAGGACAGGGGAATCACCGGGGAGCTGTTTTTT; cdr3_aa: CASSKDRGITGELFF
clone_size: NA; v_call: TRBV28; d_call: NA; cdr3_length: 14; j_call: TRBJ1-2; cdr3_nt: TGTGCCAGCAGTTTAGGGGAAAGGACCTATGGCTACACCTTC; cdr3_aa: CASSLGERTYGYTF
clone_size: NA; v_call: TRBV19; d_call: TRBD2; cdr3_length: 16; j_call: TRBJ2-2; cdr3_nt: TGTGCCAGTAGTATAGTCGCGGGAGGAAGGAACGGGGAGCTGTTTTTT; cdr3_aa: CASSIVAGGRNGELFF
clone_size: NA; v_call: TRBV6-6; d_call: NA; cdr3_length: 11; j_call: TRBJ1-2; cdr3_nt: TGTGCCAGCACCGGAAATGGCAGCTACACCTTC; cdr3_aa: CASTGNGSYTF
clone_size: NA; v_call: TRBV11-2; d_call: TRBD2; cdr3_length: 15; j_call: TRBJ2-5; cdr3_nt: TGTGCCAGCAGCCTGACTAGCATGTCAGTCGAGACCCAGTACTTC; cdr3_aa: CASSLTSMSVETQYF
clone_size: NA; v_call: TRBV19; d_call: NA; cdr3_length: 15; j_call: TRBJ2-3; cdr3_nt: TGTGCCAGTAGTATGGAGGTCAGGCCCGAGGATACGCAGTATTTT; cdr3_aa: CASSMEVRPEDTQYF
clone_size: NA; v_call: TRBV7-2; d_call: NA; cdr3_length: 15; j_call: TRBJ1-5; cdr3_nt: TGTGCCAGCAGCTTAGGGGGAATCGGCAATCAGCCCCAGCATTTT; cdr3_aa: CASSLGGIGNQPQHF
clone_size: NA; v_call: TRBV14; d_call: NA; cdr3_length: 13; j_call: TRBJ2-2; cdr3_nt: TGTGCCAGCAGCCTCTTGGGCACCGGGGAGCTGTTTTTT; cdr3_aa: CASSLLGTGELFF
clone_size: NA; v_call: TRBV11-3; d_call: NA; cdr3_length: 14; j_call: TRBJ2-7; cdr3_nt: TGTGCCAGCAGCTTACACCAGAGCTCCTACGAGCAGTACTTC; cdr3_aa: CASSLHQSSYEQYF
clone_size: NA; v_call: TRBV11-2; d_call: TRBD2; cdr3_length: 15; j_call: TRBJ2-3; cdr3_nt: TGTGCCAGCAGCAAGACTAGCGGGAGTGCAGATACGCAGTATTTT; cdr3_aa: CASSKTSGSADTQYF
clone_size: NA; v_call: TRBV27; d_call: NA; cdr3_length: 17; j_call: TRBJ2-1; cdr3_nt: TGTGCCAGCAGCCGATCCACAGGGCTCATGCGTTACAATGAGCAGTTCTTC; cdr3_aa: CASSRSTGLMRYNEQFF
clone_size: NA; v_call: TRBV11-1; d_call: NA; cdr3_length: 14; j_call: TRBJ1-1; cdr3_nt: TGTGCCAGCAGCTTAGGTGGGGGCAACACTGAAGCTTTCTTT; cdr3_aa: CASSLGGGNTEAFF